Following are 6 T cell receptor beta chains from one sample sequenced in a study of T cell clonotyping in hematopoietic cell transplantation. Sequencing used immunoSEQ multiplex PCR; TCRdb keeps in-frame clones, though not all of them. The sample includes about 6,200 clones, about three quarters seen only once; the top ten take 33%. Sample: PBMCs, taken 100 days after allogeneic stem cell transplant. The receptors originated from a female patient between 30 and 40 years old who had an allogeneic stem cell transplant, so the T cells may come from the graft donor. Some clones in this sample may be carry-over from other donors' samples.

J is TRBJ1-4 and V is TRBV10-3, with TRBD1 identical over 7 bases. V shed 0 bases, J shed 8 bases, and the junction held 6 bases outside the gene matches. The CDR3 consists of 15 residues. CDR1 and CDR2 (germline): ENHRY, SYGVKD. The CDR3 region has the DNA TGTGCCATCAGTGAGTCGCCGACAGGGTTAGAAAAACTGTTTTTT. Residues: CAISESPTGLEKLFF.

CDR3 in amino acids: CASSPHLGQGGNTGELFF. CDR3 nucleotides: TGTGCCAGCAGCCCGCATTTGGGACAGGGGGGGAACACCGGGGAGCTGTTTTTT. The chain links TRBV7-9 to TRBJ2-2, with 11 bases aligning to TRBD1. The ends lost 5 bases at V and 1 base at J; junction bases unmatched: 9. CDR1 is SEHNR and CDR2 is FQNEAQ in the germline V gene (reference sequence). The CDR3 totals 18 residues.

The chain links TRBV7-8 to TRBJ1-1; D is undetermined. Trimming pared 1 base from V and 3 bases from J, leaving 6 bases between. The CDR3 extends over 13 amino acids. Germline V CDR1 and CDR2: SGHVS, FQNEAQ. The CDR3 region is CASSLGSYTEAFF. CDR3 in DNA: TGTGCCAGCAGCTTAGGGTCTTACACTGAAGCTTTCTTT. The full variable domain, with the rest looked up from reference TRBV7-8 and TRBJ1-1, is GAGVSQSPRYKVAKRGQDVALRCDPISGHVSLFWYQQALGQGPEFLTYFQNEAQLDKSGLPSDRFFAERPEGSVSTLKIQRTQQEDSAVYLCASSLGSYTEAFFGQGTRLTVV.

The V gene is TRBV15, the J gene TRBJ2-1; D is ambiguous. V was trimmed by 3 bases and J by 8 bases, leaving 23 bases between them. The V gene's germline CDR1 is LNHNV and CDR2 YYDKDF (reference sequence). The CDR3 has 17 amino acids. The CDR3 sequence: CATSSKSLALIGDEQFF. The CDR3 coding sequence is TGTGCCACCAGCAGTAAATCGTTAGCCTTAATTGGCGATGAGCAGTTCTTC.

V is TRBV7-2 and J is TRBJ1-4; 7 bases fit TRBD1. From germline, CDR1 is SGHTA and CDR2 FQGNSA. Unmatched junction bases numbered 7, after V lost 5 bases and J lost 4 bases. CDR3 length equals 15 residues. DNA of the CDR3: TGTGCCAGCAGCGCGGACAGGCTCGGTAATGAAAAACTGTTTTTT. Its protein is CASSADRLGNEKLFF. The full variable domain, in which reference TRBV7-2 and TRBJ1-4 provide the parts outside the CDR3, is GAGVSQSPSNKVTEKGKDVELRCDPISGHTALYWYRQSLGQGLEFLIYFQGNSAPDKSGLPSDRFSAERTGGSVSTLTIQRTQQEDSAVYLCASSADRLGNEKLFFGSGTQLSVL.

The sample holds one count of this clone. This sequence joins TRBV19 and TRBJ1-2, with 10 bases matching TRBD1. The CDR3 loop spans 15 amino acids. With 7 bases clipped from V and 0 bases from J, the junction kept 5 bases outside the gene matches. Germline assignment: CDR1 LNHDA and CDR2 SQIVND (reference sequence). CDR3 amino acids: CASNRGQGPNYGYTF. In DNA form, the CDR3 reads TGTGCCAGTAATCGGGGACAGGGGCCTAACTATGGCTACACCTTC.